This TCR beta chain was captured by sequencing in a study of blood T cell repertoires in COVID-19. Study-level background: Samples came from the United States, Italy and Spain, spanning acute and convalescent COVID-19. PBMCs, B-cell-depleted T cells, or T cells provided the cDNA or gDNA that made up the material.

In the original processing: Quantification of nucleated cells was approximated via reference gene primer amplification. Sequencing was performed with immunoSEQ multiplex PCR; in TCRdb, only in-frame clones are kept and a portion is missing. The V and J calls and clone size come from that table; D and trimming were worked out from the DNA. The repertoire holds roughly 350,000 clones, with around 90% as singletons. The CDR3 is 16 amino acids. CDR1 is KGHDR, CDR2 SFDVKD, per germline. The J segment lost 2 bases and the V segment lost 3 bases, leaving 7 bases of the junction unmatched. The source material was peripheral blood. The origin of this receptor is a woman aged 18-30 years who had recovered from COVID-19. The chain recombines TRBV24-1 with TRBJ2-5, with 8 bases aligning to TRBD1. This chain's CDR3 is CATSDPPTGVQETQYF. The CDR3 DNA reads TGTGCCACCAGTGATCCTCCGACAGGGGTGCAAGAGACCCAGTACTTC.